This paragraph covers one T cell receptor beta chain sequence. The data were taken from a study of control samples from healthy donors and cancer patients. Germline trimming cut 4 bases from V and 6 bases from J; bases unmatched to any gene: 5. This CDR3 comprises 14 residues. CDR1 and CDR2 (germline): SGDLS, YYNGEE. The repertoire was sequenced with immunoSEQ multiplex PCR; TCRdb's copy has only in-frame clones and lacks some. The table lists 200,000 or so clones, 90% to 95% of them singletons. The J gene is TRBJ1-2, the V gene TRBV9; TRBD1 matches 11 bases. Sequences were obtained from blood. This clonotype was obtained from a man in his fifties or sixties in good health. CDR3 sequence reads: CASSYRTGGDGYTF. CDR3 coding DNA: TGTGCCAGCAGCTACCGGACAGGGGGCGATGGCTACACCTTC.